Presented here are 17 T cell receptor beta chains from one specimen sequenced in a study of read filtering for tumor transcriptome and immune sequencing. The library was built from roughly 400 ng RNA with molecular barcoded adaptors for alpha/delta and beta/gamma chains. Each CDR3 protein gets one entry after TCRdb re-called the reads with MiXCR. The table lists roughly 59,000 distinct CDR3 sequences, around a fifth of them singletons. Sequenced sample: a population of CD138-negative cells sorted from bone marrow. Every receptor here comes from a donor aged 40 or older with multiple myeloma.

This clonotype occurred many times. This chain links TRBV7-6 with TRBJ2-5; D call uncertain. V lost 4 bases, J lost 5 bases, and 11 bases lay in between. From germline, CDR1 is SGHVS and CDR2 FNYEAQ. The length of the CDR3 is 13 residues. In DNA form, the CDR3 reads TGTGCCAGCAGCTCCCTCCCCATGGAGACCCAGTACTTC. Protein: CASSSLPMETQYF.

This clonotype came up many times. The chain carries TRBV7-8 and TRBJ1-1; D is unresolved. This CDR3 has 12 amino acids. CDR1 and CDR2 (germline): SGHVS, FQNEAQ. Trimming stripped 6 bases from V and 1 base from J, with 6 bases between. The CDR3 sequence is CASRMENTEAFF. CDR3 sequence (DNA): TGTGCCAGCAGGATGGAGAACACTGAAGCTTTCTTT.

Points on this clonotype: A much bigger clone sits one base away, suggesting this may be a read error. The chain couples TRBV5-4 to TRBJ2-7; D uncertain. The CDR3 has 14 amino acids. Germline-derived CDR1 and CDR2 are SGHNT and YYREEE (reference sequence). Written as DNA, the CDR3 is TGTGCCGGCAGCTTTCAGGTAAACTCCTACGAGCAGTACTTC. Encoded protein: CAGSFQVNSYEQYF.

This clonotype has ten or more counts. The chain couples TRBV28 to TRBJ2-1; the D is unclear. CDR3 length: 15 amino acids. Trimming took off 3 bases at V and 3 bases at J, with 12 bases between the two ends. Germline V gives CDR1 MDHEN, CDR2 SYDVKM. The CDR3 is CASSFRAAGYNEQFF. The CDR3 coding sequence is TGTGCCAGCAGTTTTCGCGCGGCAGGCTACAATGAGCAGTTCTTC.

This clonotype occurred many times. This sequence joins TRBV10-3 and TRBJ2-2, with D uncertain. CDR1 and CDR2 (germline): ENHRY, SYGVKD. V was cut by 0 bases and J by 0 bases, with 8 bases left in between. The CDR3 has 16 amino acids. The CDR3 is CAISESGRPNTGELFF. Here the CDR3 DNA reads TGTGCCATCAGTGAGTCAGGACGCCCGAACACCGGGGAGCTGTTTTTT.

This clonotype was recorded at least ten times. The rearrangement uses TRBV10-3 and TRBJ2-5; D ambiguous. The CDR3 consists of 11 residues. V lost 11 bases, J lost 3 bases, and 10 bases lay in between. The germline V gene has CDR1 ENHRY and CDR2 SYGVKD. DNA of the CDR3: TGTGCCTCCGGCCAGGAAGAGACCCAGTACTTC. Translation gives CASGQEETQYF.

This clonotype was counted ten times or more. V gene TRBV28 combines with J gene TRBJ1-2; the D is unclear. This CDR3 contains 15 residues. V lost 4 bases to trimming and J lost 2 bases, with 14 bases between them. The germline CDR1 and CDR2 sequences are MDHEN and SYDVKM. The CDR3: CASSSVIHGNYGYTF. CDR3 DNA sequence: TGTGCCAGCAGTTCGGTTATACATGGGAACTATGGCTACACCTTC.

Comment on this clonotype: This clone may be a read error of a much larger clone one base away. The chain joins TRBV7-8 to TRBJ2-5; no reliable D call. This CDR3 contains 14 residues. The germline CDR1 and CDR2 sequences are SGHVS and FQNEAQ. V lost 11 bases and J 1 base, leaving 17 bases between the germline ends. The CDR3 region has the DNA TGTGCCGGCACCCAACTACAGCTCCAAGAGACCCAGTACTTC. It codes for CAGTQLQLQETQYF.

This clonotype was counted ten times or more. This chain connects TRBV28 to TRBJ1-1; a weak D match, TRBD1 (5 bases). CDR1 is MDHEN and CDR2 is SYDVKM in the germline V gene. The V gene lost 6 bases and the J gene lost 5 bases, with 16 bases spanning the gap. The CDR3 covers 14 residues. The CDR3: CASRSGGEWTEAFF. CDR3 DNA sequence: TGTGCCAGCAGATCCGGGGGGGAGTGGACTGAAGCTTTCTTT.

The chain is built from TRBV20-1 and TRBJ2-1; 15 positions match TRBD2. V was pared by 5 bases and J by 8 bases, with 10 bases of the junction left unmatched. This CDR3 is 16 amino acids long. CDR1 and CDR2 (germline): DFQATT, SNEGSKA (reference sequence). CDR3 DNA sequence: TGCAGTGCTCCTCCTTGGACTAGCGGGGGGGCCCATGAGCAGTTCTTC. Its translation is CSAPPWTSGGAHEQFF.

This clonotype was picked up many times. The chain uses TRBV6-1 and TRBJ2-5, with 10 bases identical to TRBD2. Germline V gene sequence: CDR1 MNHNS, CDR2 SASEGT. This CDR3 contains 18 residues. J gave up 3 bases and V 5 bases, and 15 bases lay outside the gene matches. The CDR3 spells CASSRDRGLAGAKETQYF. CDR3 nucleotide sequence: TGTGCCAGCAGTAGGGATAGAGGCCTAGCGGGGGCTAAAGAGACCCAGTACTTC.

The chain is built from TRBV5-1 and TRBJ2-5, with TRBD2 matching over 11 bases. Germline CDR1 is SGHRS and CDR2 is YFSETQ. This CDR3 is 13 amino acids long. The CDR3 bases are TGCGTCACCGGGACTAGCGGACAAGAGACCCAGTACTTC. This codes for CVTGTSGQETQYF.

For this clonotype: A single base separates this from a much larger clone, so it may be a read error. Since no conserved phenylalanine or tryptophan closes the CDR3, a read error is the likely cause. J is TRBJ1-2 and V is TRBV3-1, with TRBD1 identical over 7 bases. This CDR3 is 15 amino acids long. V was clipped by 4 bases and J by 6 bases; unmatched bases: 11. From germline, CDR1 is LGHDT and CDR2 YNNKEL (reference sequence). The CDR3 loop is CASSPWDRRGHGYTS. The CDR3 region has the DNA TGTGCCAGCAGCCCCTGGGACAGAAGGGGGCATGGCTACACCTCC.

This chain links TRBV20-1 with TRBJ1-5, with D maybe TRBD1 (5 bases). This CDR3 has 15 amino acids. Trimming left V 0 bases short and J 5 bases short, with 14 bases between. The germline CDR1 and CDR2 sequences are DFQATT and SNEGSKA (reference sequence). The DNA of the CDR3 is TGCAGTGCTAGAGAACGGGCCAGGGACTATCAGCCCCAGCATTTT. Protein sequence: CSARERARDYQPQHF.

This clonotype was observed many times. J is TRBJ1-1 and V is TRBV5-4; a weak D match, TRBD1 (6 bases). This CDR3 is built from 14 residues. V was trimmed by 0 bases and J by 5 bases, leaving 11 bases between them. Germline V gene data show CDR1 as SGHNT and CDR2 as YYREEE (reference sequence). The CDR3 here is CASSLEQGRTEAFF. The CDR3 DNA reads TGTGCCAGCAGCTTGGAGCAGGGGCGTACTGAAGCTTTCTTT.

This clonotype was recorded only once. A much larger clone sits a single nucleotide away, making a read error possible. The chain employs TRBV12-3 or TRBV12-4 and TRBJ1-1; 8 nucleotides line up with TRBD1. The V gene end was trimmed by 6 bases and the J gene end by 1 base; junction bases not matched to a gene: 4. The CDR3 runs 14 residues. CDR3 sequence reads: CASRDRERNTEAFF. CDR3 in DNA: TGTGCCAGCAGGGACAGGGAGAGGAACACTGAAGCTTTCTTT.

The sample holds many counts of this clonotype. The chain has TRBV7-9 and TRBJ2-1; 14 nucleotides align to TRBD2. The junction had 6 bases not matched to a gene; V was cut back by 4 bases and J by 7 bases. Per the germline V gene, CDR1 is SEHNR and CDR2 is FQNEAQ (reference sequence). This CDR3 is built from 16 residues. The CDR3 DNA sequence: TGTGCCAGCAGCTCGCCGGGACTAGCGGGAGTAAATGAGCAGTTCTTC. It codes for CASSSPGLAGVNEQFF.